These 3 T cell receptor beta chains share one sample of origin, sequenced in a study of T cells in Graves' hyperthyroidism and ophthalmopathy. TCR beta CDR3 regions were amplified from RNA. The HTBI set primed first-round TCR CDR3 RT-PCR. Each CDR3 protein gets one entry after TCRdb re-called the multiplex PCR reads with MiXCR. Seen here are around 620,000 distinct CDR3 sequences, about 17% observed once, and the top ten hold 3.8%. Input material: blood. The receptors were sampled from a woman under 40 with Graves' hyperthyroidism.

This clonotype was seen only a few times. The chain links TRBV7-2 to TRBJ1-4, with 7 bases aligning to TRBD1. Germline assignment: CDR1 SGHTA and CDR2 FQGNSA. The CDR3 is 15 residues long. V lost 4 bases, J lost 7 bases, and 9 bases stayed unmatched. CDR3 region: CASSSDRVEVEKLFF. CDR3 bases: TGTGCCAGCAGCTCCGACAGGGTAGAAGTTGAAAAACTGTTTTTT.

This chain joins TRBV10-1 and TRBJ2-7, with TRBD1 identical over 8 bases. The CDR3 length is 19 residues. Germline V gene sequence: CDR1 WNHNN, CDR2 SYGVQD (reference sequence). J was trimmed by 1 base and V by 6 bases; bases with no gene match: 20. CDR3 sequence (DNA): TGCGCCAGCAGCCAAGCGACAGGGGAGGTTCGTGTACATTCCTACGAGCAGTACTTC. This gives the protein CASSQATGEVRVHSYEQYF.

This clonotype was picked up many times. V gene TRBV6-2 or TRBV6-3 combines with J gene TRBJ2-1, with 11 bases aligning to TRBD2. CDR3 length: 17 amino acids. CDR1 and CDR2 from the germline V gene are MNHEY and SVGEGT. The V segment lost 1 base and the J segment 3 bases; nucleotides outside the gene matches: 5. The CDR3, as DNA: TGTGCCAGCAGTTACTTAGGGACTAGCGGTTTCTACAATGAGCAGTTCTTC. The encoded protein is CASSYLGTSGFYNEQFF.